These 30 T cell receptor beta chains were sequenced from one sample in a study of CD8 T cells in ankylosing spondylitis. Study-level points and caveats: Characteristic, it appeared, of ankylosing spondylitis blood was a TCR beta motif of about eight highly homologous variants.

MiXCR, run by TCRdb on the 5' RACE reads, gives a single entry per CDR3 protein. The data contain roughly 470,000 distinct CDR3 sequences, approximately 26% of them singletons. Their antigens remain unidentified. Material for sequencing was blood, either unsorted or a sorted T cell fraction (not recorded which). The receptors here all came from a male donor with ankylosing spondylitis.

This clonotype was picked up one time. The rearrangement links TRBV2 to TRBJ1-1; 7 bases line up with TRBD1. With 4 bases clipped from V and 1 base from J, the junction kept 3 bases outside the gene matches. Germline V lookup: CDR1 SNHLY, CDR2 FYNNEI. CDR3 length equals 14 residues. The CDR3 nucleotides are TGTGCCAGCAGTGTGGAGGGGGCGAACACTGAAGCTTTCTTT. Translation: CASSVEGANTEAFF.

The chain recombines TRBV28 with TRBJ1-2, with a possible D match to TRBD1 (6 bases). Germline-derived CDR1 and CDR2 are MDHEN and SYDVKM. CDR3 length: 15 residues. V lost 2 bases to trimming and J lost 7 bases, with 17 bases between them. CDR3 protein: CASSLMSGAGGGYTF. The CDR3 nucleotides are TGTGCCAGCAGTTTAATGTCGGGGGCCGGCGGTGGCTACACCTTC.

The gene calls are TRBV18 and TRBJ1-6; 8 bases are a match to TRBD1. The CDR3 spans 13 residues. Germline V lookup: CDR1 KGHSH, CDR2 LQKENI. V lost 3 bases and J lost 12; bases outside the gene matches: 4. This CDR3 reads CASSPGQDEPLHF. The CDR3 bases are TGTGCCAGCTCACCGGGACAGGACGAACCCCTCCACTTT.

The rearrangement uses TRBV11-2 and TRBJ2-1, with TRBD2 identical over 11 bases. CDR1 is SGHAT and CDR2 is FQNNGV in the germline V gene. The junction had 5 bases not matched to a gene; V was cut back by 6 bases and J by 7 bases. There are 14 residues in the CDR3. CDR3 residues: CASRLLAGGNEQFF. The CDR3 DNA is TGTGCCAGCAGATTATTAGCGGGAGGGAATGAGCAGTTCTTC.

The chain combines TRBV12-3 or TRBV12-4 with TRBJ2-7; the D gene is possibly TRBD1 (6 bases). The CDR3 is 13 amino acids. Trimming stripped 6 bases from V and 1 base from J, with 10 bases between. The chain's CDR3 is CASSTDSSYEQYF. As DNA, the CDR3 is TGTGCCAGCAGCACGGACAGTTCCTACGAGCAGTACTTC.

This clonotype has just a few counts. V gene TRBV29-1 combines with J gene TRBJ2-1; 7 bases agree with TRBD1. Germline CDR1 and CDR2: SQVTM and ANQGSEA. Germline trimming cut 2 bases from V and 2 bases from J; bases unmatched to any gene: 6. The CDR3 is 15 amino acids. The CDR3 coding sequence is TGCAGCGTTGAACCTACAGGGGTCCCCTACAATGAGCAGTTCTTC. Protein product: CSVEPTGVPYNEQFF.

The V and J genes are TRBV15 and TRBJ1-6, with a possible D match to TRBD1 (6 bases). CDR1 is LNHNV and CDR2 is YYDKDF in the germline V gene (reference sequence). This CDR3 comprises 14 residues. V was shortened by 4 bases and J by 4 bases, with 8 bases between the two germline ends. CDR3 bases: TGTGCCACCAGCAAGGACAGTTATAATTCACCCCTCCACTTT. It specifies CATSKDSYNSPLHF. The variable domain in full, with the rest retrieved from reference TRBV15 and TRBJ1-6, is DAMVIQNPRYQVTQFGKPVTLSCSQTLNHNVMYWYQQKSSQAPKLLFHYYDKDFNNEADTPDNFQSRRPNTSFCFLDIRSPGLGDTAMYLCATSKDSYNSPLHFGNGTRLTVT.

The chain is built from TRBV7-2 and TRBJ2-5, with TRBD2 identical over 7 bases. This CDR3 has 16 amino acids. Germline V gene data show CDR1 as SGHTA and CDR2 as FQGNSA. The J segment lost 5 bases and the V segment lost 1 base, leaving 10 bases of the junction unmatched. Written as DNA, the CDR3 is TGTGCCAGCAGCTTAGTTGGGGGAGGGCATAGCGAGACCCAGTACTTC. Translating it yields CASSLVGGGHSETQYF.

This clonotype has just a few counts. V is TRBV9 and J is TRBJ2-7; TRBD1 matches at 7 bases. This CDR3 comprises 14 residues. The V gene's germline CDR1 is SGDLS and CDR2 YYNGEE. The V gene end was trimmed by 0 bases and the J gene end by 6 bases; junction bases not matched to a gene: 6. As DNA, the CDR3 is TGTGCCAGCAGCGTAGAGACAGGGTTGAGCGAGCAGTACTTC. Translation: CASSVETGLSEQYF.

The chain couples TRBV2 to TRBJ2-3; 10 bases agree with TRBD2. The trim removed 4 bases at V and 4 bases at J, leaving 5 bases unmatched. Per the germline V gene, CDR1 is SNHLY and CDR2 is FYNNEI. The CDR3 sequence is 15 residues long. The CDR3 region is CASSASSGRSDTQYF. In nucleotides, the CDR3 is TGTGCCAGCAGTGCTTCTAGCGGGAGATCAGATACGCAGTATTTT.

The chain is built from TRBV7-8 and TRBJ2-7; 7 bases map to TRBD1. V gave up 2 bases and J gave up 3 bases; unmatched junction bases: 7. The CDR3 length is 15 residues. The germline V gene has CDR1 SGHVS and CDR2 FQNEAQ. CDR3 amino acids: CASSLMRQGNYEQYV. As DNA, the CDR3 is TGTGCCAGCAGCTTAATGCGACAGGGAAACTACGAGCAGTACGTC.

The chain has TRBV7-2 and TRBJ2-7; D may correspond to TRBD1 or TRBD2 (5 bases each). This CDR3 is built from 15 residues. Germline V gene lookup returns CDR1 SGHTA and CDR2 FQGNSA. V was shortened by 4 bases and J by 4 bases, with 17 bases between the two germline ends. The CDR3 region is CASSSSGAAPYEQYF. The CDR3 nucleotides are TGTGCCAGCAGCTCATCCGGGGCCGCCCCATACGAGCAGTACTTC.

V gene TRBV5-1 combines with J gene TRBJ2-3, with TRBD1 matching 7 bases. The CDR3 is 16 residues long. Germline trimming cut 4 bases from V and 3 bases from J; bases unmatched to any gene: 11. Germline V gene lookup returns CDR1 SGHRS and CDR2 YFSETQ. DNA for the CDR3: TGCGCCAGCAGCGCCCGGACAGGCGCAGGAACAGATACGCAGTATTTT. Protein sequence: CASSARTGAGTDTQYF.

The CDR3 loop reads CASSSQGDTGNQPQHF. CDR3 DNA: TGTGCCAGCAGTTCACAGGGGGATACGGGCAATCAGCCCCAGCATTTT. The chain couples TRBV7-9 to TRBJ1-5; the match to TRBD1 covers 8 bases. CDR1 is SEHNR and CDR2 is FQNEAQ in the germline V gene (reference sequence). CDR3 length equals 16 residues. The junction had 9 bases not matched to a gene; V was cut back by 6 bases and J by 2 bases.

The CDR3 reads CASSGDGNTIYF. The CDR3 nucleotides read TGTGCCAGCAGTGGGGATGGAAACACCATATATTTT. The V and J genes are TRBV11-2 and TRBJ1-3, with D unclear. V shed 6 bases and J shed 3 bases, with 6 bases lying between them. This CDR3 contains 12 residues. Germline CDR1 SGHAT, CDR2 FQNNGV. Using reference TRBV11-2 and TRBJ1-3 for the parts outside the CDR3, the full variable domain is EAGVAQSPRYKIIEKRQSVAFWCNPISGHATLYWYQQILGQGPKLLIQFQNNGVVDDSQLPKDRFSAERLKGVDSTLKIQPAKLEDSAVYLCASSGDGNTIYFGEGSWLTVV.

This clonotype appeared a few times. The chain has TRBV5-1 and TRBJ1-3; TRBD1 agrees at 8 bases. This CDR3 has 15 residues. Germline CDR1 is SGHRS and CDR2 is YFSETQ. Trimming cost V 4 bases and J 4 bases; bases outside gene matches: 7. The CDR3 nucleotides read TGCGCCAGCAGCCGGGGACAGGCTAAAGGAAACACCATATATTTT. Amino acid sequence: CASSRGQAKGNTIYF.

The chain carries TRBV18 and TRBJ2-5, with TRBD2 identical over 12 bases. CDR1 is KGHSH, CDR2 LQKENI, per germline. Losses at the gene ends were 4 bases for V and 4 bases for J; bases not matched to a gene: 7. The CDR3 spans 16 residues. The CDR3 DNA reads TGTGCCAGCTCACTCCCCGGACTAGCGGGATTAGAGACCCAGTACTTC. This codes for CASSLPGLAGLETQYF.

This clonotype was counted between two and nine times. The chain combines TRBV5-1 with TRBJ2-3; D remains ambiguous. The CDR3 spans 14 residues. V lost 1 base, J lost 4 bases, and 10 bases lay in between. Germline V gene data show CDR1 as SGHRS and CDR2 as YFSETQ. CDR3 nucleotide sequence: TGCGCCAGCAGCTTGAGGGCTAGGCCAGATACGCAGTATTTT. Residues: CASSLRARPDTQYF. Using reference TRBV5-1 and TRBJ2-3 for the parts outside the CDR3, the full variable domain is KAGVTQTPRYLIKTRGQQVTLSCSPISGHRSVSWYQQTPGQGLQFLFEYFSETQRNKGNFPGRFSGRQFSNSRSEMNVSTLELGDSALYLCASSLRARPDTQYFGPGTRLTVL.

This sequence joins TRBV7-8 and TRBJ2-2, with 7 positions matching TRBD2. Looked up from germline, CDR1 is SGHVS and CDR2 is FQNEAQ. CDR3 size: 16 residues. V gave up 5 bases and J gave up 5 bases; unmatched junction bases: 11. DNA of the CDR3: TGTGCCAGCAGCCTCCTGGGGGGGAGTAAAACCGGGGAGCTGTTTTTT. It translates to CASSLLGGSKTGELFF. Drawing the rest from reference TRBV7-8 and TRBJ2-2, the complete variable domain is GAGVSQSPRYKVAKRGQDVALRCDPISGHVSLFWYQQALGQGPEFLTYFQNEAQLDKSGLPSDRFFAERPEGSVSTLKIQRTQQEDSAVYLCASSLLGGSKTGELFFGEGSRLTVL.

This clonotype was seen a handful of times. V is TRBV7-2 and J is TRBJ1-6; tentatively, D is TRBD1 (6 bases). V gave up 2 bases and J gave up 8 bases, with 13 bases separating them. The CDR3 spans 15 residues. Germline V gives CDR1 SGHTA, CDR2 FQGNSA. The CDR3 bases are TGTGCCAGCAGCTTATACAGGGTCGTGGATTCACCCCTCCACTTT. It translates to CASSLYRVVDSPLHF.

The chain carries TRBV5-1 and TRBJ2-3; 8 bases match TRBD1. The junction had 3 bases not matched to a gene; V was cut back by 0 bases and J by 3 bases. CDR1 is SGHRS, CDR2 YFSETQ, per germline. CDR3 length: 15 amino acids. Here the CDR3 DNA reads TGCGCCAGCAGCTTGGAGGACAGGGTAACAGATACGCAGTATTTT. Its translation is CASSLEDRVTDTQYF.

The V gene is TRBV10-3, the J gene TRBJ2-3; 7 nucleotides line up with TRBD2. CDR1 ENHRY and CDR2 SYGVKD come from the germline V gene. The CDR3 loop spans 14 amino acids. The V segment lost 8 bases and the J segment 1 base; nucleotides outside the gene matches: 6. The CDR3 is CAIWSGEGTDTQYF. The CDR3 nucleotides are TGTGCCATCTGGAGCGGGGAAGGCACAGATACGCAGTATTTT.

This clonotype was detected many times. The J gene is TRBJ1-1, the V gene TRBV12-3 or TRBV12-4; no reliable D call. The V end lost 0 bases, the J end lost 4 bases, and 12 bases lay between the germline ends. The CDR3 extends over 15 amino acids. Written as DNA, the CDR3 is TGTGCCAGCAGTTTAGCGATGGGGTCGGGCACTGAAGCTTTCTTT. Its translation is CASSLAMGSGTEAFF.

The table lists this clonotype with a few counts. This rearrangement joins TRBV27 to TRBJ1-6; 7 nucleotides align to TRBD1. This CDR3 is built from 16 residues. V trimming: 5 bases; J trimming: 7 bases; junction bases outside the gene matches: 11. Germline loops: CDR1 MNHEY, CDR2 SMNVEV (reference sequence). CDR3 sequence (DNA): TGTGCCAGCAGTCCTAAAAGGGGGCGCTGGAATTCACCCCTCCACTTT. Translation: CASSPKRGRWNSPLHF.

The chain has TRBV18 and TRBJ2-2; TRBD1 agrees at 9 bases. The length of the CDR3 is 16 residues. Germline CDR1 is KGHSH and CDR2 is LQKENI. J lost 0 bases, V lost 4 bases, and 3 bases had no gene match. The CDR3 bases are TGTGCCAGCTCACTTGGACAGGGGACGAACACCGGGGAGCTGTTTTTT. As protein: CASSLGQGTNTGELFF. Variable domain in full (rest from reference TRBV18 and TRBJ2-2): NAGVMQNPRHLVRRRGQEARLRCSPMKGHSHVYWYRQLPEEGLKFMVYLQKENIIDESGMPKERFSAEFPKEGPSILRIQQVVRGDSAAYFCASSLGQGTNTGELFFGEGSRLTVL.

The J gene is TRBJ2-1, the V gene TRBV27, with TRBD2 matching over 11 bases. With V trimmed by 6 bases and J by 7 bases, 8 bases remained unmatched. Germline loops: CDR1 MNHEY, CDR2 SMNVEV (reference sequence). This CDR3 has 15 residues. The CDR3 is CASRISSGRWNEQFF. The CDR3 nucleotides are TGTGCCAGCAGGATATCTAGCGGGAGGTGGAATGAGCAGTTCTTC.

The rearrangement joins TRBV3-1 to TRBJ1-4; D gene uncertain. CDR1 is LGHDT, CDR2 YNNKEL, per germline (reference sequence). The CDR3 length is 14 residues. With 4 bases removed from V and 8 bases from J, the gap between germline ends came to 14 bases. CDR3 sequence (DNA): TGTGCCAGCAGCCTTAGAGGGCAATGGGAAAAACTGTTTTTT. This translates into CASSLRGQWEKLFF. Variable domain in full (rest from reference TRBV3-1 and TRBJ1-4): DTAVSQTPKYLVTQMGNDKSIKCEQNLGHDTMYWYKQDSKKFLKIMFSYNNKELIINETVPNRFSPKSPDKAHLNLHINSLELGDSAVYFCASSLRGQWEKLFFGSGTQLSVL.

This clonotype turned up a few times. The chain carries TRBV11-1 and TRBJ2-7; possibly TRBD1 for D (5 bases). V was clipped by 0 bases and J by 1 base, with 10 bases between them. This CDR3 has 15 residues. Germline CDR1 is SGHAT and CDR2 is FQDESV (reference sequence). The CDR3 spells CASSLADRGSYEQYV. The CDR3 region has the DNA TGTGCCAGCAGCTTAGCAGACAGAGGATCCTACGAGCAGTACGTC.

This chain connects TRBV20-1 to TRBJ2-3; D is possibly TRBD2 (6 bases). Germline CDR1 DFQATT, CDR2 SNEGSKA (reference sequence). Trimming cost V 0 bases and J 6 bases, with 10 bases left between them. The CDR3 is 13 amino acids. CDR3 protein: CSARDGGEDTQYF. CDR3 DNA: TGCAGTGCTAGAGACGGGGGAGAGGATACGCAGTATTTT.

In this sample, this clonotype turned up a few times. The chain links TRBV12-3 or TRBV12-4 to TRBJ1-2; maybe TRBD1 (5 bases). The CDR3 has 13 amino acids. V gave up 5 bases and J gave up 1 base, with 8 bases separating them. The CDR3: CASSHDSNYGYTF. In nucleotides, the CDR3 is TGTGCCAGCAGTCACGACAGTAACTATGGCTACACCTTC.